A single sample is the source of the 29 T cell receptor beta chains below, sequenced in a study of early T cells in non-severe SARS-CoV-2 infection. TCRdb reprocessed the 5' RACE reads with MiXCR, giving one entry per CDR3 protein. The table lists about 100,000 distinct CDR3 sequences, about 12% of them singletons. Material for sequencing was whole blood. Receptors originate from an adult who was a healthcare worker with PCR-confirmed SARS-CoV-2 infection or an uninfected control (not recorded which).

This clonotype was seen repeatedly, ten times or more. CDR3 protein: CASSSTPTLGEQYF. Written as DNA, the CDR3 is TGTGCCAGCAGCTCTACCCCAACCCTCGGTGAGCAGTACTTC. The V and J genes are TRBV7-6 and TRBJ2-7, with D unclear. This CDR3 has 14 residues. V shed 4 bases and J shed 7 bases, with 17 bases lying between them. Germline V lookup: CDR1 SGHVS, CDR2 FNYEAQ.

This clonotype was seen a handful of times. The rearrangement uses TRBV3-1 and TRBJ1-5; unclear D gene. Germline lookup yields CDR1 LGHDT and CDR2 YNNKEL (reference sequence). This CDR3 spans 14 amino acids. With 0 bases removed from V and 4 bases from J, the gap between germline ends came to 7 bases. As DNA, the CDR3 is TGTGCCAGCAGCCAAGAAAAGTTTAATCAGCCCCAGCATTTT. This encodes CASSQEKFNQPQHF.

The chain recombines TRBV6-5 with TRBJ1-1, with a possible D match to TRBD1 (5 bases). The ends were cut back, 6 bases at V and 4 bases at J, with 18 bases in the middle. CDR3 size: 15 residues. Germline CDR1 reads MNHEY; CDR2 reads SVGAGI. CDR3 region: CASSRGVKGGTEAFF. The CDR3 nucleotides are TGTGCCAGCAGCAGAGGGGTAAAGGGAGGCACTGAAGCTTTCTTT.

Only a few counts were recorded for this clonotype. The chain is built from TRBV5-1 and TRBJ2-7, with D perhaps assigned TRBD1 or TRBD2 (5 bases each). The V gene's germline CDR1 is SGHRS and CDR2 YFSETQ. Trimming removed 5 bases at V and 4 bases at J, with 19 bases between. The CDR3 spans 15 residues. In nucleotides, the CDR3 is TGCGCCAGCAGTTCAGACCCGGGACCTGGGTACGAGCAGTACTTC. It is translated as CASSSDPGPGYEQYF.

CDR3 loop: CASSPTGGATYNEQFF. The CDR3, as DNA: TGTGCCAGCAGCCCAACAGGGGGGGCCACCTACAATGAGCAGTTCTTC. The gene calls are TRBV7-9 and TRBJ2-1; possible D gene TRBD1, 8 bases. The V and J ends lost 5 bases and 2 bases respectively, with 16 bases between them. Germline values: CDR1 SEHNR, CDR2 FQNEAQ (reference sequence). The CDR3 loop spans 16 amino acids.

There are a few counts of this clonotype. V gene TRBV12-3 or TRBV12-4 combines with J gene TRBJ2-2; TRBD1 matches 9 bases. V was pared by 6 bases and J by 6 bases, with 11 bases of the junction left unmatched. The CDR3 spans 16 residues. CDR3 DNA sequence: TGTGCCAGCAGGGCCGGGACAGGGAAAATTCCCGGGGAGCTGTTTTTT. Translated, it gives CASRAGTGKIPGELFF.

V gene TRBV28 combines with J gene TRBJ2-7; D not resolved. CDR3 size: 15 residues. V lost 5 bases and J lost 5, with 19 bases in between. Looked up from germline, CDR1 is MDHEN and CDR2 is SYDVKM. The CDR3 coding sequence is TGTGCCAGCAGTCTCGGTGGTAGCACCTTTCACGAGCAGTACTTC. It codes for CASSLGGSTFHEQYF.

The chain recombines TRBV11-2 with TRBJ2-5; TRBD2 might be the D (5 bases). The CDR3 covers 16 residues. Trimming shortened V by 0 bases and J by 0 bases, and 11 bases separated the two germline ends. Per the germline V gene, CDR1 is SGHAT and CDR2 is FQNNGV. DNA of the CDR3: TGTGCCAGCAGCTTAGATTACGGGCGGGACCAAGAGACCCAGTACTTC. Translating it yields CASSLDYGRDQETQYF.

This clonotype was counted ten times or more. This rearrangement joins TRBV4-3 to TRBJ2-3; 7 nucleotides align to TRBD2. Germline V gene lookup returns CDR1 LGHNA and CDR2 YSLEER. The CDR3 contains 15 residues. V lost 1 base and J lost 5; bases outside the gene matches: 6. The CDR3 loop reads CASSQVLGRGDTQYF. In DNA form, the CDR3 reads TGCGCCAGCAGCCAAGTGTTAGGGAGGGGAGATACGCAGTATTTT.

This clonotype was seen ten or more times. This chain links TRBV27 with TRBJ2-7; 7 bases match TRBD2. The CDR3 covers 14 residues. Germline-derived CDR1 and CDR2 are MNHEY and SMNVEV (reference sequence). Trimming removed 10 bases from V and 5 bases from J; junction bases left unmatched: 14. The CDR3 nucleotides read TGTGCCACAACGGGACTACGCGGAGGTCACGAGCAGTACTTC. It yields the protein CATTGLRGGHEQYF.

This chain joins TRBV7-9 and TRBJ2-5; the match to TRBD1 covers 7 bases. The junction had 4 bases not matched to a gene; V was cut back by 4 bases and J by 2 bases. This CDR3 comprises 14 residues. CDR1 is SEHNR and CDR2 is FQNEAQ in the germline V gene (reference sequence). This chain's CDR3 is CASSYGTAQETQYF. CDR3 nucleotide sequence: TGTGCCAGCAGCTACGGGACAGCACAAGAGACCCAGTACTTC. Together with reference TRBV7-9 and TRBJ2-5, the CDR3 gives the full variable domain: DTGVSQNPRHKITKRGQNVTFRCDPISEHNRLYWYRQTLGQGPEFLTYFQNEAQLEKSRLLSDRFSAERPKGSFSTLEIQRTEQGDSAMYLCASSYGTAQETQYFGPGTRLLVL.

The rearrangement links TRBV6-2 or TRBV6-3 to TRBJ2-1; D gene uncertain. CDR1 is MNHEY, CDR2 SVGEGT, per germline. Trimming shortened V by 0 bases and J by 6 bases, and 18 bases separated the two germline ends. The CDR3 length is 17 residues. DNA for the CDR3: TGTGCCAGCAGTTACTCCGGGTTAGCCCCGACGGTCAATGAGCAGTTCTTC. This encodes CASSYSGLAPTVNEQFF.

The chain couples TRBV7-2 to TRBJ1-2; 8 bases match TRBD1. This CDR3 contains 14 residues. V lost 6 bases, J lost 5 bases, and 8 bases stayed unmatched. The germline gives CDR1 SGHTA, CDR2 FQGNSA. Here the CDR3 reads CASRGTGIGYGYTF. The CDR3 region has the DNA TGTGCCAGCAGGGGGACAGGCATAGGGTATGGCTACACCTTC.

The J gene is TRBJ1-1, the V gene TRBV29-1; 8 bases map to TRBD1. J gave up 2 bases and V 5 bases, and 4 bases lay outside the gene matches. Per the germline V gene, CDR1 is SQVTM and CDR2 is ANQGSEA. The CDR3 loop spans 13 amino acids. The DNA of the CDR3 is TGCAGCGTTTCGGACAGGGCTAACACTGAAGCTTTCTTT. It codes for CSVSDRANTEAFF.

The J gene is TRBJ2-2, the V gene TRBV5-6; possibly TRBD1 or TRBD2 for D (6 bases each). There are 16 residues in the CDR3. With 0 bases removed from V and 4 bases from J, the gap between germline ends came to 13 bases. In germline, CDR1 is SGHDT, CDR2 YYEEEE. In DNA form, the CDR3 reads TGTGCCAGCAGCTTGGCTCTCAGGGGAGGCACCGGGGAGCTGTTTTTT. This gives the protein CASSLALRGGTGELFF. Drawing the rest from reference TRBV5-6 and TRBJ2-2, the complete variable domain is DAGVTQSPTHLIKTRGQQVTLRCSPKSGHDTVSWYQQALGQGPQFIFQYYEEEERQRGNFPDRFSGHQFPNYSSELNVNALLLGDSALYLCASSLALRGGTGELFFGEGSRLTVL.

This clonotype was found many times. The chain uses TRBV6-2 or TRBV6-3 and TRBJ2-4; D possibly corresponds to TRBD1 (7 bases). The V end was cut by 6 bases, the J end by 3 bases, with 15 bases between. The CDR3 contains 15 residues. Germline V gene data show CDR1 as MNHEY and CDR2 as SVGEGT. CDR3 residues: CASSYTGEDKNIQYF. CDR3 sequence (DNA): TGTGCCAGCAGCTACACAGGGGAGGACAAAAACATTCAGTACTTC.

This clonotype was observed a handful of times. The rearrangement uses TRBV29-1 and TRBJ2-1; D remains ambiguous. This CDR3 has 11 amino acids. Between the trimmed V and J ends, which lost 6 bases and 6 bases, there was a span of 9 bases. The V gene's germline CDR1 is SQVTM and CDR2 ANQGSEA. DNA for the CDR3: TGCAGCGTCTTGGGCGGCAATGAGCAGTTCTTC. Translating it yields CSVLGGNEQFF.

This clonotype was counted many times. This chain connects TRBV7-8 to TRBJ1-5; possible D gene TRBD1, 6 bases. From germline, CDR1 is SGHVS and CDR2 FQNEAQ. Deletions cut 3 bases from V and 11 bases from J, with 11 bases between. The CDR3 is 12 amino acids. The DNA for the CDR3 is TGTGCCAGCAGCTTCAACAGGGAGGCCCAGCATTTT. Its translation: CASSFNREAQHF. The full variable domain, in which reference TRBV7-8 and TRBJ1-5 provide the parts outside the CDR3, is GAGVSQSPRYKVAKRGQDVALRCDPISGHVSLFWYQQALGQGPEFLTYFQNEAQLDKSGLPSDRFFAERPEGSVSTLKIQRTQQEDSAVYLCASSFNREAQHFGDGTRLSIL.

This clonotype came up many times. J is TRBJ1-1 and V is TRBV7-9, with D possibly matching TRBD1 (5 bases). The CDR3 spans 12 residues. Germline CDR1 is SEHNR and CDR2 is FQNEAQ (reference sequence). Trimming pared 4 bases from V and 6 bases from J, leaving 9 bases between. The CDR3 bases are TGTGCCAGCAGCTCCATGGGACCTGAAGCTTTCTTT. Protein product: CASSSMGPEAFF.

This clonotype was picked up many times. The chain uses TRBV12-3 or TRBV12-4 and TRBJ1-1; the D is unclear. The CDR3 loop spans 16 amino acids. The V end was cut by 6 bases, the J end by 2 bases, with 19 bases between. The CDR3 loop is CASSRATPLQNTEAFF. CDR3 in DNA: TGTGCCAGCAGCCGCGCCACCCCTCTACAAAACACTGAAGCTTTCTTT.

This clonotype has a handful of counts. V is TRBV10-3 and J is TRBJ2-2, with D tentatively TRBD1 (6 bases). Germline CDR1 and CDR2: ENHRY and SYGVKD. V was shortened by 10 bases and J by 5 bases, with 17 bases between the two germline ends. This CDR3 has 14 amino acids. The CDR3 DNA follows: TGTGCCACCTCTCAGGGGTCTGAAACCGGGGAGCTGTTTTTT. Translation: CATSQGSETGELFF.

Remarks on this clonotype: One end of the junction is discordant with germline, which a read error may explain. V is TRBV7-7 and J is TRBJ2-3; 7 bases are shared with TRBD1. Looked up from germline, CDR1 is SSHAT and CDR2 is FNYEAQ (reference sequence). The CDR3 runs to 13 residues. The CDR3 protein is CASSLGVTGRIYF. In DNA form, the CDR3 reads TGTGCTAGCAGCTTGGGCGTGACAGGGAGAATCTATTTT. Filled out from reference TRBV7-7 and TRBJ2-3, the complete variable domain reads GAGVSQSPRYKVTKRGQDVTLRCDPISSHATLYWYQQALGQGPEFLTYFNYEAQPDKSGLPSDRFSAERPEGSISTLTIQRTEQRDSAMYRCASSLGVTGRIYFGPGTRLTVL.

The sample holds many counts of this clonotype. V usage is TRBV6-1 and J usage is TRBJ1-2; TRBD1 matches 8 bases. Germline lookup yields CDR1 MNHNS and CDR2 SASEGT. The V and J ends lost 4 bases and 0 bases, in that order; junction bases with no gene match: 4. The CDR3 length is 15 residues. The CDR3: CASSVGTGANYGYTF. CDR3 nucleotide sequence: TGTGCCAGCAGTGTCGGGACAGGAGCTAACTATGGCTACACCTTC.

This clonotype was observed a handful of times. This chain links TRBV28 with TRBJ1-5, with 8 bases matching TRBD1. Germline V gene lookup returns CDR1 MDHEN and CDR2 SYDVKM. The junction had 4 bases not matched to a gene; V was cut back by 1 base and J by 5 bases. The CDR3 extends over 15 amino acids. The chain's CDR3 is CASSLSTGEDQPQHF. The CDR3 DNA reads as TGTGCCAGCAGTTTATCGACAGGGGAGGATCAGCCCCAGCATTTT. The variable domain in full, completed from reference TRBV28 and TRBJ1-5, reads DVKVTQSSRYLVKRTGEKVFLECVQDMDHENMFWYRQDPGLGLRLIYFSYDVKMKEKGDIPEGYSVSREKKERFSLILESASTNQTSMYLCASSLSTGEDQPQHFGDGTRLSIL.

The rearrangement links TRBV28 to TRBJ2-7; D is tentatively TRBD1 or TRBD2 (5 bases each). Germline V CDR1 and CDR2: MDHEN, SYDVKM. The CDR3 is 14 residues long. V was trimmed by 7 bases and J by 6 bases, leaving 19 bases between them. This chain's CDR3 is CASTSSLGASEQYF. The CDR3 bases are TGTGCCAGCACGTCTTCACTAGGGGCAAGCGAGCAGTACTTC.

A few counts support this clonotype. The rearrangement joins TRBV6-6 to TRBJ2-5; D is uncertain. Germline-derived CDR1 and CDR2 are MNHNY and SVGAGI (reference sequence). CDR3 length: 15 residues. The V gene lost 6 bases and the J gene lost 1 base, with 15 bases spanning the gap. In DNA form, the CDR3 reads TGTGCCAGCAGCCCCTCTCTGACCCCCCAAGAGACCCAGTACTTC. This encodes CASSPSLTPQETQYF.

J is TRBJ2-1 and V is TRBV2; 15 nucleotides line up with TRBD2. This CDR3 is built from 18 residues. Germline lookup yields CDR1 SNHLY and CDR2 FYNNEI. The V segment lost 7 bases and the J segment 2 bases; nucleotides outside the gene matches: 9. CDR3 DNA: TGTGCCAGCACCCCGGGACTAGCGGGGGGCCGCCCCTACAATGAGCAGTTCTTC. Translation gives CASTPGLAGGRPYNEQFF.

At least ten counts were recorded for this clonotype. The CDR3 here is CASSLANTGELFF. DNA of the CDR3: TGTGCCAGCAGCTTAGCGAACACCGGGGAGCTGTTTTTT. The chain carries TRBV5-4 and TRBJ2-2; no reliable D call. CDR3 length: 13 residues. V lost 2 bases to trimming and J lost 0 bases, with 2 bases between them. Germline CDR1 and CDR2: SGHNT and YYREEE (reference sequence).

This clonotype was counted once. A much larger clone is a single base away; this may be a read error. The V gene is TRBV4-1, the J gene TRBJ1-2; D is uncertain. This CDR3 region has 13 residues. Germline V gene lookup returns CDR1 MGHRA and CDR2 YSYEKL. CDR3 in DNA: TGCGTCAGCAGGTCCTTACCCGATAATGGCTACACCTTC. Residues: CVSRSLPDNGYTF.